The sequence of this T cell receptor beta chain was determined in a study of beta chain features in type 1 diabetes. The investigators reverse transcribed all of the isolated RNA, so they sequenced expressed TCRB transcripts. TCRdb's table, derived via immunoSEQ multiplex PCR, lists solely in-frame clones and lacks some. The sample holds a few hundred thousand clones; 9.6% are singletons and the top ten take about 0.037%. This CDR3 contains 16 residues. From germline, CDR1 is SEHNR and CDR2 FQNEAQ (reference sequence). J lost 2 bases, V lost 2 bases, and 6 bases had no gene match. The V gene is TRBV7-9, the J gene TRBJ1-1; 9 nucleotides align to TRBD1. The clonotype originates from a woman aged 18-29 years in good health. The material sequenced was naive CD4+ T cells from blood. CDR3 bases: TGTGCCAGCAGCTTAATCGGGACAGGGAAAAACACTGAAGCTTTCTTT. Amino acid sequence: CASSLIGTGKNTEAFF.